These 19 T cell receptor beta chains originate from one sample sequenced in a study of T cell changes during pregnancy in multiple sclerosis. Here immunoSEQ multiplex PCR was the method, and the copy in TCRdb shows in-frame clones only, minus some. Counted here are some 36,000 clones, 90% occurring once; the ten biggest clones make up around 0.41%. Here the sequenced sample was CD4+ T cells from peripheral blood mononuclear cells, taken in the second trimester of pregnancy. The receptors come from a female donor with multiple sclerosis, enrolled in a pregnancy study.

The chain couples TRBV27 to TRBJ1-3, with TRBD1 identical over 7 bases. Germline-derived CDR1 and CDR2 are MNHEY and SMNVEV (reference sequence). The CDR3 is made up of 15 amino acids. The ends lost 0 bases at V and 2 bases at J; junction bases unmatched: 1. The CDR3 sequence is CASSLSQGAGNTIYF. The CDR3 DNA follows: TGTGCCAGCAGTTTATCTCAGGGGGCTGGAAACACCATATATTTT.

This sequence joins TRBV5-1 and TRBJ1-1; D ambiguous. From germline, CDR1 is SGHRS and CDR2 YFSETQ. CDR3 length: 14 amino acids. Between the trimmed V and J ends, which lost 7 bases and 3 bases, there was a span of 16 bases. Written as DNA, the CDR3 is TGCGCCAGCGCCTGGGCGGGTCCCCACACTGAAGCTTTCTTT. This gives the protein CASAWAGPHTEAFF.

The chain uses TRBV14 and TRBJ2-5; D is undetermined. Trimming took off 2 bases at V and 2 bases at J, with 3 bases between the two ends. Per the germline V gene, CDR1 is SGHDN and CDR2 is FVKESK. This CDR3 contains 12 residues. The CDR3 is CASSQSQETQYF. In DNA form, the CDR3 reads TGTGCCAGCAGCCAATCTCAAGAGACCCAGTACTTC.

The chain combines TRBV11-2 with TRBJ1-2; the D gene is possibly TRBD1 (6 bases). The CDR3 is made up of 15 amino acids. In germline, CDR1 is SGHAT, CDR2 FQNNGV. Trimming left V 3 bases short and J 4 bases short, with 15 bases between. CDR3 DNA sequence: TGTGCCAGCAGCTTTGCTCCGGGACAAATCTATGGCTACACCTTC. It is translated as CASSFAPGQIYGYTF. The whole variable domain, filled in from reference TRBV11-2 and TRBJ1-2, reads EAGVAQSPRYKIIEKRQSVAFWCNPISGHATLYWYQQILGQGPKLLIQFQNNGVVDDSQLPKDRFSAERLKGVDSTLKIQPAKLEDSAVYLCASSFAPGQIYGYTFGSGTRLTVV.

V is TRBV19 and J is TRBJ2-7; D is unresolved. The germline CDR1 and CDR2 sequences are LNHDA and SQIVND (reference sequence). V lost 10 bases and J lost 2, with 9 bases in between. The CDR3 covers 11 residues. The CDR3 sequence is CATAAAYEQYF. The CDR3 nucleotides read TGTGCCACTGCGGCCGCCTACGAGCAGTACTTC. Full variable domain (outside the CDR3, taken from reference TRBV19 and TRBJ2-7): DGGITQSPKYLFRKEGQNVTLSCEQNLNHDAMYWYRQDPGQGLRLIYYSQIVNDFQKGDIAEGYSVSREKKESFPLTVTSAQKNPTAFYLCATAAAYEQYFGPGTRLTVT.

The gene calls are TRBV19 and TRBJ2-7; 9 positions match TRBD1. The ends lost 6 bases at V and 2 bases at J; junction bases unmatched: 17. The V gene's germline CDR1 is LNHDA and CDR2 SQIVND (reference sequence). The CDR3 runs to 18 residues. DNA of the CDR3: TGTGCCAGTAGGGGGACAGGGTTGTACATGAATGGAGCCTACGAGCAGTACTTC. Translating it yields CASRGTGLYMNGAYEQYF.

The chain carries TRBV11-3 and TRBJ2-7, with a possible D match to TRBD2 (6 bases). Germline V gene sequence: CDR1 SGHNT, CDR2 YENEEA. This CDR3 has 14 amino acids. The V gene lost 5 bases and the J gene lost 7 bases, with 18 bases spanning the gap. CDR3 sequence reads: CASSPGRGSGEQYF. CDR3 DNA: TGTGCCAGCAGCCCAGGCCGGGGGAGCGGAGAGCAGTACTTC.

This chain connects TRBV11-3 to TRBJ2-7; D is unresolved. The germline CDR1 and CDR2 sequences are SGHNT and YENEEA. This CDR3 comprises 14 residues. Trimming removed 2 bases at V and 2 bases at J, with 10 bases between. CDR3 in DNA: TGTGCCAGCAGCTTACACCCCACTCCCTACGAGCAGTACTTC. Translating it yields CASSLHPTPYEQYF.

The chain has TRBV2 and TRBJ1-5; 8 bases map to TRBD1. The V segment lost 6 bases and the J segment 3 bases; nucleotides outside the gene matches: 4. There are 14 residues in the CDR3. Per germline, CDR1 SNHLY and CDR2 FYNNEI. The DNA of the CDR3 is TGTGCCAGCAGCGTACAGGGGGTCAATCAGCCCCAGCATTTT. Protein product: CASSVQGVNQPQHF.

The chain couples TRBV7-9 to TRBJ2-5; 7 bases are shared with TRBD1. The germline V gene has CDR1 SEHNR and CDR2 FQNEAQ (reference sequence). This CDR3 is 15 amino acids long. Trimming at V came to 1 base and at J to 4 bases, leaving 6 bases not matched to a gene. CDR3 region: CASSLGGGGGETQYF. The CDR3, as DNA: TGTGCCAGCAGCTTAGGAGGGGGCGGAGGAGAGACCCAGTACTTC.

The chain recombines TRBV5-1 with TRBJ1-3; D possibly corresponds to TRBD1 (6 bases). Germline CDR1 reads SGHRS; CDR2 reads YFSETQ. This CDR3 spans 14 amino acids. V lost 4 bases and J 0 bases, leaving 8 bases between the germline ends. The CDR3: CASSMDSSGNTIYF. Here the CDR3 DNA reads TGCGCCAGCAGCATGGACAGCTCTGGAAACACCATATATTTT.

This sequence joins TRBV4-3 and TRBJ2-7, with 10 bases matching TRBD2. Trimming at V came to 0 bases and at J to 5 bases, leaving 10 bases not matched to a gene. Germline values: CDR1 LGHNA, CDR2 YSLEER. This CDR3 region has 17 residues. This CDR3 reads CASSQERSGGVIHEQYF. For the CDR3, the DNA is TGCGCCAGCAGCCAAGAAAGAAGCGGGGGGGTGATACACGAGCAGTACTTC.

This chain's CDR3 is CASRPGQREKLFF. CDR3 DNA: TGCGCCAGCAGGCCGGGACAGCGAGAAAAACTGTTTTTT. The J gene is TRBJ1-4, the V gene TRBV5-1, with TRBD1 identical over 7 bases. CDR1 is SGHRS, CDR2 YFSETQ, per germline. The CDR3 has 13 amino acids. Trimming took 5 bases from V and 8 from J; bases not matched to a gene: 6.

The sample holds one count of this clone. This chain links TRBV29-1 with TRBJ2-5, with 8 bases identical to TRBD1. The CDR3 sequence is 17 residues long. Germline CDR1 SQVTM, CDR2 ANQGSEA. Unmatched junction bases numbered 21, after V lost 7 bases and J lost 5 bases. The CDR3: CSGRGQASTLGSETQYF. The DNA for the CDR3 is TGCAGCGGTCGGGGACAGGCGAGTACTTTAGGCTCGGAGACCCAGTACTTC.

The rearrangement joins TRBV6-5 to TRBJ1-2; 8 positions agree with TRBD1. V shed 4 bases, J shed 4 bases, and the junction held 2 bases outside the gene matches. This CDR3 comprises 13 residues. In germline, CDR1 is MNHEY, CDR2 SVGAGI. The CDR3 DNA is TGTGCCAGCAGTTTTGACAGGGGCTATGGCTACACCTTC. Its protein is CASSFDRGYGYTF.

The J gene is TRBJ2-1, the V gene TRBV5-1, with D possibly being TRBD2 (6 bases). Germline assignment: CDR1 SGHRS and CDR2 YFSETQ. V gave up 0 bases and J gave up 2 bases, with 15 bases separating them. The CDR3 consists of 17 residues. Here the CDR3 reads CASSLELGGETYNEQFF. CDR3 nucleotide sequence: TGCGCCAGCAGCTTGGAGTTAGGCGGGGAGACCTACAATGAGCAGTTCTTC.

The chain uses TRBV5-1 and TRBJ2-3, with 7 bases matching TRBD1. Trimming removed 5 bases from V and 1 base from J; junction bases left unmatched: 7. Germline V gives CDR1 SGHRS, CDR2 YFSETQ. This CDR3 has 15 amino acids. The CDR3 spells CASRLTGTGTDTQYF. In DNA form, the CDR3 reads TGCGCCAGCAGACTTACCGGGACAGGCACAGATACGCAGTATTTT.

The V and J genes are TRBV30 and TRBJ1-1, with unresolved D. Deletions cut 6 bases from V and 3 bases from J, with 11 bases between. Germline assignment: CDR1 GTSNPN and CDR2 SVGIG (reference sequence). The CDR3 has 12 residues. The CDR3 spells CACSREYTEAFF. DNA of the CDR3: TGTGCCTGCTCCCGGGAGTACACTGAAGCTTTCTTT.

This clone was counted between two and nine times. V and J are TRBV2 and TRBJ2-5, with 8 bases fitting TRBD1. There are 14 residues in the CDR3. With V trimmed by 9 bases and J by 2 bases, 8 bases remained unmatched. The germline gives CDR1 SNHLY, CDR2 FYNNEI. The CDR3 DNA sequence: TGTGCCAGTGTTCAGGGGGCCTTTCAAGAGACCCAGTACTTC. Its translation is CASVQGAFQETQYF.